A single sample gave rise to the 17 T cell receptor beta chains below, sequenced in a study of PD-L1 blockade in urothelial cancer. Profiled with immunoSEQ multiplex PCR; TCRdb holds only in-frame clones, not every one. Seen here are about 50,000 clones, 80% to 90% observed once, and the top ten hold approximately 8.3%. Indicated time point: peripheral blood 6 weeks after treatment start. The sample consisted of PBMCs, taken around atezolizumab (anti-PD-L1) treatment. These receptor sequences come from a man in his 70s with urothelial cancer.

CDR3 coding DNA: TGCGCCAGCATCGAGACAGCAAGCACAGATACGCAGTATTTT. Translating it yields CASIETASTDTQYF. This rearrangement joins TRBV5-1 to TRBJ2-3; D perhaps matches TRBD1 (5 bases). The CDR3 is 14 amino acids. CDR1 is SGHRS, CDR2 YFSETQ, per germline. Deletions cut 6 bases from V and 0 bases from J, with 11 bases between.

The chain carries TRBV4-2 and TRBJ1-5; TRBD1 matches 7 bases. The CDR3 is 15 amino acids. After removal of 3 bases from V and 7 bases from J, the junction contained 9 bases not matched to a gene. Germline CDR1 LGHNA, CDR2 YNFKEQ. CDR3 nucleotides: TGTGCCAGCAGCCAGGAGAGGGGGCCGGGGCAGCCCCAGCATTTT. Translation gives CASSQERGPGQPQHF.

The table lists this clone with a few counts. V usage is TRBV21-1 and J usage is TRBJ1-4. TRBV21-1 is shown as a pseudogene. The CDR3 totals 15 residues. The CDR3 is CASSISVPLDEKLFF. The CDR3 DNA reads as TGTGCCAGCAGCATTAGTGTTCCCTTGGATGAAAAACTGTTTTTT.

This rearrangement joins TRBV28 to TRBJ2-1, with TRBD2 identical over 10 bases. Trimming at V came to 5 bases and at J to 4 bases, leaving 8 bases not matched to a gene. CDR1 is MDHEN, CDR2 SYDVKM, per germline. The CDR3 loop spans 16 amino acids. CDR3 nucleotides: TGTGCCAGCAGTGTTCTCGGACTAGCGGCGTACAATGAGCAGTTCTTC. It is translated as CASSVLGLAAYNEQFF.

The V gene is TRBV6-5, the J gene TRBJ1-3, with D possibly being TRBD1 (5 bases). Trimming removed 5 bases at V and 1 base at J, with 9 bases between. This CDR3 spans 14 amino acids. The germline gives CDR1 MNHEY, CDR2 SVGAGI. The DNA of the CDR3 is TGTGCCAGCAGTCGCCGGACATCTGGAAACACCATATATTTT. Its protein product is CASSRRTSGNTIYF.

The chain couples TRBV30 to TRBJ2-7, with TRBD1 identical over 7 bases. Losses at the gene ends were 2 bases for V and 9 bases for J; bases not matched to a gene: 4. The length of the CDR3 is 11 residues. CDR1 is GTSNPN, CDR2 SVGIG, per germline (reference sequence). CDR3 DNA sequence: TGTGCCTGGAGTCCTAAGGGGGCGCAGTACTTC. Translated: CAWSPKGAQYF.

This clone was recorded only once. V and J are TRBV11-2 and TRBJ2-1, with TRBD2 as a possible D gene (6 bases). This CDR3 contains 16 residues. Germline CDR1 is SGHAT and CDR2 is FQNNGV. V was pared by 1 base and J by 3 bases, with 13 bases between. The CDR3 region is CASSLGLGLLYNEQFF. CDR3 nucleotides: TGTGCCAGCAGCTTAGGTTTGGGACTGCTCTACAATGAGCAGTTCTTC.

This sequence joins TRBV6-5 and TRBJ1-1, with 10 positions matching TRBD1. Trimming at V came to 0 bases and at J to 9 bases, leaving 10 bases not matched to a gene. The CDR3 runs to 16 residues. CDR1 is MNHEY, CDR2 SVGAGI, per germline. CDR3 in DNA: TGTGCCAGCAGTTACTCGGACGGGACAGGGGTTCTTAAAGCTTTCTTT. Translated: CASSYSDGTGVLKAFF.

This chain links TRBV6-4 with TRBJ1-2, with D hard to call. The CDR3 consists of 14 residues. V lost 4 bases, J lost 5 bases, and 14 bases lay in between. Germline V gene data show CDR1 as MRHNA and CDR2 as SNTAGT. CDR3 DNA: TGTGCCAGCAGTGGTGGCCGAGGAGGTTATGGCTACACCTTC. Amino acid sequence: CASSGGRGGYGYTF.

The rearrangement joins TRBV7-9 to TRBJ1-5; 9 positions agree with TRBD1. Germline values: CDR1 SEHNR, CDR2 FQNEAQ (reference sequence). This CDR3 contains 14 residues. The ends lost 5 bases at V and 6 bases at J; junction bases unmatched: 5. In DNA form, the CDR3 reads TGTGCCAGCAGCCCCGGGACAGGGCTTCAGCCCCAGCATTTT. Its protein product is CASSPGTGLQPQHF.

The chain links TRBV2 to TRBJ2-7; perhaps TRBD1 as D (5 bases). Trimming left V 5 bases short and J 4 bases short, with 9 bases between. The germline V gene has CDR1 SNHLY and CDR2 FYNNEI. The CDR3 sequence is 12 residues long. CDR3 loop: CASSPQGYEQYF. CDR3 sequence (DNA): TGTGCCAGCAGTCCGCAGGGATACGAGCAGTACTTC.

This sequence joins TRBV2 and TRBJ1-5; 9 nucleotides agree with TRBD1. V shed 5 bases and J 7 bases; nucleotides not matched to a gene: 6. CDR1 is SNHLY, CDR2 FYNNEI, per germline. The CDR3 sequence is 14 residues long. The CDR3 DNA is TGTGCCAGCAGTCCGGGACAGGGTGGGCAGCCCCAGCATTTT. Translating gives CASSPGQGGQPQHF.

The gene calls are TRBV11-2 and TRBJ1-5; a possible D gene is TRBD1 (6 bases). Trimming left V 5 bases short and J 4 bases short, with 12 bases between. The germline CDR1 and CDR2 sequences are SGHAT and FQNNGV. The CDR3 runs to 14 residues. The DNA for the CDR3 is TGTGCCAGCAGCAAAGGGGGGGCTAATCAGCCCCAGCATTTT. It yields the protein CASSKGGANQPQHF.

The chain has TRBV7-9 and TRBJ2-2; 8 bases match TRBD1. V trimming: 3 bases; J trimming: 1 base; junction bases outside the gene matches: 4. This CDR3 is 16 amino acids long. CDR1 and CDR2 from the germline V gene are SEHNR and FQNEAQ (reference sequence). In DNA form, the CDR3 reads TGTGCCAGCAGCTTCTCCGGGACAGGGAACACCGGGGAGCTGTTTTTT. It specifies CASSFSGTGNTGELFF. The whole variable domain, filled in from reference TRBV7-9 and TRBJ2-2, reads DTGVSQNPRHKITKRGQNVTFRCDPISEHNRLYWYRQTLGQGPEFLTYFQNEAQLEKSRLLSDRFSAERPKGSFSTLEIQRTEQGDSAMYLCASSFSGTGNTGELFFGEGSRLTVL.

This chain connects TRBV30 to TRBJ2-1; D is unclear. V dropped 0 bases and J dropped 6 bases, with 6 bases sitting between them. CDR1 and CDR2 (germline): GTSNPN, SVGIG (reference sequence). CDR3 length: 12 amino acids. Here the CDR3 DNA reads TGTGCCTGGAGTGTACACCGCAATGAGCAGTTCTTC. Its translation: CAWSVHRNEQFF.

This sequence joins TRBV2 and TRBJ2-1; 9 bases are shared with TRBD2. CDR1 and CDR2 (germline): SNHLY, FYNNEI. V shed 4 bases, J shed 5 bases, and the junction held 15 bases outside the gene matches. The CDR3 length is 18 residues. The CDR3 coding sequence is TGTGCCAGCAGTGGGGAATTTCTAGCGGGAAGTTTGAACAATGAGCAGTTCTTC. As protein: CASSGEFLAGSLNNEQFF.

In this sample, this clone turned up a few times. V usage is TRBV28 and J usage is TRBJ1-4; TRBD1 might be the D (5 bases). Germline CDR1 MDHEN, CDR2 SYDVKM. This CDR3 has 14 residues. V dropped 5 bases and J dropped 7 bases, with 14 bases sitting between them. CDR3 region: CASSTQGRGEKLFF. CDR3 bases: TGTGCCAGCAGTACGCAGGGAAGAGGTGAAAAACTGTTTTTT.